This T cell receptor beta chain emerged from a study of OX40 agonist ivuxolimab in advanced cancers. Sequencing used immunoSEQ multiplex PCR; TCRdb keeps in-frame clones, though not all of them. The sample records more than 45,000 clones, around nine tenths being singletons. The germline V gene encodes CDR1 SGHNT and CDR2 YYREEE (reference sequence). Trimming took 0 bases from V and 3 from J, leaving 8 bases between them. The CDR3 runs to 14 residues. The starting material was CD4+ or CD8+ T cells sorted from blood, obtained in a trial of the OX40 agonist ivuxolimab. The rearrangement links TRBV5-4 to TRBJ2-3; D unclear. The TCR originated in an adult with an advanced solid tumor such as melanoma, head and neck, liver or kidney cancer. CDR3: CASSLVTATDTQYF. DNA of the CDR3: TGTGCCAGCAGCTTGGTAACAGCAACAGATACGCAGTATTTT.